This T cell receptor beta chain was sequenced in a study of CD8 T cells in Susac syndrome. This clonotype is a singleton in its sample. V gave up 1 base and J gave up 7 bases, with 10 bases separating them. The CDR3 loop spans 13 amino acids. Per germline, CDR1 SQVTM and CDR2 ANQGSEA. RNA amounts of about 0.5 to 1 ug underwent reverse transcription with random hexamers. Via MiXCR, TCRdb re-called the immunoSEQ multiplex PCR reads, giving one row per CDR3 protein. The sample includes 200,000 to 300,000 distinct CDR3 sequences, 90% to 96% of them seen just once. The chain has TRBV29-1 and TRBJ2-2; D perhaps matches TRBD2 (5 bases). This clonotype originated in a human donor with Susac syndrome. Sequences were obtained from CD4+ T cells from PBMCs. The CDR3 sequence is CSVEGQSGGELFF. The CDR3 DNA follows: TGCAGCGTTGAAGGACAAAGCGGCGGGGAGCTGTTTTTT.